This T cell receptor beta chain was identified in a study of cytomegalovirus exposure and HLA in healthy donors. Study conclusions and caveats: In vitro experiments confirmed that a few CMV-associated chains were specific for CMV antigens. It was reported that the classifier diagnosed cytomegalovirus status with high specificity and sensitivity in both the original and validation cohorts. Rare sequences made up most TCRs, while some public TCRs were found in many donors.

Concerning this clone: The antigen remains undetermined.

Germline V CDR1 and CDR2: MNHEY, SVGAGI. The germline V and J ends were trimmed by 4 bases and 2 bases, with 9 bases remaining between them. The CDR3 is 15 amino acids. Sequencing was performed with immunoSEQ multiplex PCR; in TCRdb, only in-frame clones are kept and a portion is missing. Of about 140,000 clones listed, 80% to 90% are singletons. The source is a man between 18 and 29 years old in good health and CMV-seropositive. The specimen sequenced was PBMCs. This chain connects TRBV6-5 to TRBJ1-6, with a weak D call TRBD1 (6 bases). In nucleotides, the CDR3 is TGTGCCAGCAGTTCGGACAGACCCTATAATTCACCCCTCCACTTT. Amino acid sequence: CASSSDRPYNSPLHF.